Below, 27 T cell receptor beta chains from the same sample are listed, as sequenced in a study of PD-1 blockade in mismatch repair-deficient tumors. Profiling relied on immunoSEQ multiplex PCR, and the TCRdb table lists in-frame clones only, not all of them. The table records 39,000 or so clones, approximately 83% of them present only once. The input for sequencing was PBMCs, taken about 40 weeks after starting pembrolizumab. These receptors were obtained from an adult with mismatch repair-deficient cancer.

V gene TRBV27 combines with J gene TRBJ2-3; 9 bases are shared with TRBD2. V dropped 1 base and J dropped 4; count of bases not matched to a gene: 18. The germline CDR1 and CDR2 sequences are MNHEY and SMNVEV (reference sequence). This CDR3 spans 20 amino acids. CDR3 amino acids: CASSLFGLGAGGGNADTQYF. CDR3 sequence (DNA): TGTGCCAGCAGTTTATTTGGGTTGGGGGCGGGAGGGGGAAATGCAGATACGCAGTATTTT.

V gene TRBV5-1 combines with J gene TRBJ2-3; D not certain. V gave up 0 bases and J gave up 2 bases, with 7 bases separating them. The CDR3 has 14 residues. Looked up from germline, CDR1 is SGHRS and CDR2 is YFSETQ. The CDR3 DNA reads TGCGCCAGCAGCTTGGGAGATCTCACAGATACGCAGTATTTT. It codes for CASSLGDLTDTQYF.

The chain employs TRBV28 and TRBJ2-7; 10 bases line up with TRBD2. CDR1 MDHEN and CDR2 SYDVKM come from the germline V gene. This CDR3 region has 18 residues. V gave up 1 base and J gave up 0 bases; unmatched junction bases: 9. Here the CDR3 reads CASSLSLGLAESSYEQYF. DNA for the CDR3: TGTGCCAGCAGTTTATCGCTTGGACTAGCGGAAAGCTCCTACGAGCAGTACTTC.

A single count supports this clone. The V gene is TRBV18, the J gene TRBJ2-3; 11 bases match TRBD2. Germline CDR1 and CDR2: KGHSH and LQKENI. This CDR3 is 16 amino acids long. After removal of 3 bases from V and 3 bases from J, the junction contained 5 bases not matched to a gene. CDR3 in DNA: TGTGCCAGCTCACCTTCTCTAGCGGGAGGAACAGATACGCAGTATTTT. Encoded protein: CASSPSLAGGTDTQYF.

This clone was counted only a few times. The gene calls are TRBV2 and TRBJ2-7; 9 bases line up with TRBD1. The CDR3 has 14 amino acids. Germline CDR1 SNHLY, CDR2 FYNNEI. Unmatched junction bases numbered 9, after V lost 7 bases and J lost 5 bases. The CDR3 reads CASTSGTGRNEQYF. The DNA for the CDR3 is TGTGCCAGCACTTCCGGGACAGGGAGGAACGAGCAGTACTTC.

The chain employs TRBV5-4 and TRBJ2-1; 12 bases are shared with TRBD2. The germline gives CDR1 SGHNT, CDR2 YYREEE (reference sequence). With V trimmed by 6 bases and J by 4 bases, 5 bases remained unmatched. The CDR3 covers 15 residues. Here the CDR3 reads CASTRTSGIYNEQFF. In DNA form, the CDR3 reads TGTGCCAGCACCCGGACTAGCGGGATTTACAATGAGCAGTTCTTC.

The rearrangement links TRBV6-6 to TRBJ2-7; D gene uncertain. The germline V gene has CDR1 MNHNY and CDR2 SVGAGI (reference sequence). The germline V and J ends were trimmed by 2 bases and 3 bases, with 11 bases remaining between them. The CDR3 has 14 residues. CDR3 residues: CASSYDLIYYEQYF. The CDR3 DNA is TGTGCCAGCAGTTACGACTTGATATACTACGAGCAGTACTTC.

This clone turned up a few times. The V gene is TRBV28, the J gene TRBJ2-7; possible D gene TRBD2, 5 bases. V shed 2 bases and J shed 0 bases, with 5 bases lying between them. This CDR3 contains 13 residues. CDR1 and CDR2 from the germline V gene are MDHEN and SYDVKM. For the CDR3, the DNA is TGTGCCAGCAGTTTAGGACTCTCCTACGAGCAGTACTTC. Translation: CASSLGLSYEQYF.

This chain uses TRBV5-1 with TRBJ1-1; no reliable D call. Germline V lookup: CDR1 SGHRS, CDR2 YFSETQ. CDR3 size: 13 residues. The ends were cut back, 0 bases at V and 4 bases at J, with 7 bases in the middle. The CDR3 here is CASSLDKATEAFF. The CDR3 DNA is TGCGCCAGCAGCTTGGATAAAGCCACTGAAGCTTTCTTT.

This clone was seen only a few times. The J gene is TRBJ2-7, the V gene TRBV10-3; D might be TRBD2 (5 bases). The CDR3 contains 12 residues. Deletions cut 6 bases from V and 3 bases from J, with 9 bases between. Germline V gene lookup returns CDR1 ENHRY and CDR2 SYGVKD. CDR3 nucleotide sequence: TGTGCCATCAGCGCCGGGATCTACGAGCAGTACTTC. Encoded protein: CAISAGIYEQYF.

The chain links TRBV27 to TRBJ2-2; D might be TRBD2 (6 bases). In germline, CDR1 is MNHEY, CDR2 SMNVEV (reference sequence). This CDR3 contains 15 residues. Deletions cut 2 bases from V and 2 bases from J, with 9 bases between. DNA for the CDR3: TGTGCCAGCAGTTTACGGGGGAGTAACACCGGGGAGCTGTTTTTT. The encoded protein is CASSLRGSNTGELFF.

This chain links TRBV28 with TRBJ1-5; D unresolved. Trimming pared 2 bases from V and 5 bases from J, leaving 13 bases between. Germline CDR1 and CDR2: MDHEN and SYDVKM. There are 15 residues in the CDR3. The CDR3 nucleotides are TGTGCCAGCAGTTTAAGGGCGGGGAGGTATCAGCCCCAGCATTTT. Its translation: CASSLRAGRYQPQHF.

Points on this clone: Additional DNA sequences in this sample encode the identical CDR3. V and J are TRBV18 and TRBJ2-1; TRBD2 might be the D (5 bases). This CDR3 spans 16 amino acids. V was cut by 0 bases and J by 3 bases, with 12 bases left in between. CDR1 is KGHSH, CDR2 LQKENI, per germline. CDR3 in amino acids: CASSPPIRGDYNEQFF. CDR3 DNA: TGTGCCAGCTCACCACCGATCCGGGGTGACTACAATGAGCAGTTCTTC. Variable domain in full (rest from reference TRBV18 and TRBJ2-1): NAGVMQNPRHLVRRRGQEARLRCSPMKGHSHVYWYRQLPEEGLKFMVYLQKENIIDESGMPKERFSAEFPKEGPSILRIQQVVRGDSAAYFCASSPPIRGDYNEQFFGPGTRLTVL.

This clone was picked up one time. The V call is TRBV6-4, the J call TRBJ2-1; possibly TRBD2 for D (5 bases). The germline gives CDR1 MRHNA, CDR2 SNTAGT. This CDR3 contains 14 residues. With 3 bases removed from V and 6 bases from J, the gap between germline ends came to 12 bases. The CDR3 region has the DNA TGTGCCAGCAGTGAGGTGGGAGTCAGCAATGAGCAGTTCTTC. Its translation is CASSEVGVSNEQFF.

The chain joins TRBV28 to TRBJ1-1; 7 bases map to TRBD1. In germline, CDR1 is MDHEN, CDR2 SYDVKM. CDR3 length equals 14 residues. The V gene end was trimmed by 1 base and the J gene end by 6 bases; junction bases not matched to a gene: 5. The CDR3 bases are TGTGCCAGCAGTTTATTACAGGGGTCCGCTGAAGCTTTCTTT. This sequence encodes CASSLLQGSAEAFF.

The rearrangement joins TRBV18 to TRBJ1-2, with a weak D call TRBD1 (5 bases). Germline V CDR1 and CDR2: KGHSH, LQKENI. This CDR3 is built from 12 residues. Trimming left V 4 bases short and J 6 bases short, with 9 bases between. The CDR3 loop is CASSLQDDGYTF. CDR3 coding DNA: TGTGCCAGCTCACTACAGGACGATGGCTACACCTTC.

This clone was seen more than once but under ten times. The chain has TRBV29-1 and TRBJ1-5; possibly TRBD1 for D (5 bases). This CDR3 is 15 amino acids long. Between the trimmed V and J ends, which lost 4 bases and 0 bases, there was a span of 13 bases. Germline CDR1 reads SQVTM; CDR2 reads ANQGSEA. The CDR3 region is CSVGYGQGSNQPQHF. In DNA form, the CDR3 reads TGCAGCGTTGGTTATGGCCAGGGTAGCAATCAGCCCCAGCATTTT.

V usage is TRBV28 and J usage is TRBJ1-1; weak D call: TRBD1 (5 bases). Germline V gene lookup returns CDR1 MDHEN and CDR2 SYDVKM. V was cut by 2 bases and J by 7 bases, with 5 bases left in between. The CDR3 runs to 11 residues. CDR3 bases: TGTGCCAGCAGTTTACAGGGTGAAGCTTTCTTT. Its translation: CASSLQGEAFF.

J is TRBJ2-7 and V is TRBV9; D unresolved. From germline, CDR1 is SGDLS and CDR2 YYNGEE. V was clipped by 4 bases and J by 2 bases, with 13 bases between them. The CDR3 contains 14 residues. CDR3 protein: CASSPEAETYEQYF. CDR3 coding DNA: TGTGCCAGCAGCCCAGAGGCGGAAACCTACGAGCAGTACTTC. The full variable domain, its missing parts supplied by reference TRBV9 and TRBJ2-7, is DSGVTQTPKHLITATGQRVTLRCSPRSGDLSVYWYQQSLDQGLQFLIQYYNGEERAKGNILERFSAQQFPDLHSELNLSSLELGDSALYFCASSPEAETYEQYFGPGTRLTVT.

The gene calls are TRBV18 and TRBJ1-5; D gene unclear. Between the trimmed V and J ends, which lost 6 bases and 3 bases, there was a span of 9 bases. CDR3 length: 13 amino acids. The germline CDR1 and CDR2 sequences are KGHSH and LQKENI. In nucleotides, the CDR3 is TGTGCCAGCTCTCCGGGGATCAATCAGCCCCAGCATTTT. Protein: CASSPGINQPQHF.

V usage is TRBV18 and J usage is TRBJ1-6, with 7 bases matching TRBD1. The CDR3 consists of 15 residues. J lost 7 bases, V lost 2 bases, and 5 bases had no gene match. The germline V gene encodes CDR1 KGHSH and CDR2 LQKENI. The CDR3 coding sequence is TGTGCCAGCTCACCAGGGGGACAGAAGAATTCACCCCTCCACTTT. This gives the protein CASSPGGQKNSPLHF.

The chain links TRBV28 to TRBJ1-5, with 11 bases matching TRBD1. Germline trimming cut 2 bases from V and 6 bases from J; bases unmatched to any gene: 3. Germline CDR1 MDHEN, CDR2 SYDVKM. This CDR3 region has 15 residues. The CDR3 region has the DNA TGTGCCAGCAGTTTAGGGACAGGGGGTTTTCAGCCCCAGCATTTT. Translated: CASSLGTGGFQPQHF.

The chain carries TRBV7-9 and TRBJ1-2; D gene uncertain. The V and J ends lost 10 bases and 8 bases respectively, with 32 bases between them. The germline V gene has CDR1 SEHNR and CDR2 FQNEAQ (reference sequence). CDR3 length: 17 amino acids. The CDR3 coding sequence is TGTGCCACCCCGGAGGGCCCAGGTGGAGCCTCGGTCTGGGGCTACACCTTC. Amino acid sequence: CATPEGPGGASVWGYTF.

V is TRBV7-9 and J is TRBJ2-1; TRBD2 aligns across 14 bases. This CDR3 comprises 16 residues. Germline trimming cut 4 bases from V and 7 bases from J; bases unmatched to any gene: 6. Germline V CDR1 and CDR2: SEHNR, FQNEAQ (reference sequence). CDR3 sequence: CASSSLTSGRVNEQFF. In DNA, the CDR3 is TGTGCCAGCAGCTCCCTGACTAGCGGGAGGGTAAATGAGCAGTTCTTC.

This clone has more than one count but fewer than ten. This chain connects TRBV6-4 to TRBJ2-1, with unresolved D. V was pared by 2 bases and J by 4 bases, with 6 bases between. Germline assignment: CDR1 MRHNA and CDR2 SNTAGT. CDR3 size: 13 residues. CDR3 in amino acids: CASSDSPYNEQFF. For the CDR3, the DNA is TGTGCCAGCAGTGACAGCCCGTACAATGAGCAGTTCTTC.

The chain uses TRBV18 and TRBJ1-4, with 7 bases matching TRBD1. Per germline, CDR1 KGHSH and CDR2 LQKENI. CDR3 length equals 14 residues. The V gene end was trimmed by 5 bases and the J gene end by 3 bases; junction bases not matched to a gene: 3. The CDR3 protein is CASSGGTANEKLFF. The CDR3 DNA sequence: TGTGCCAGCTCAGGAGGGACAGCTAATGAAAAACTGTTTTTT.

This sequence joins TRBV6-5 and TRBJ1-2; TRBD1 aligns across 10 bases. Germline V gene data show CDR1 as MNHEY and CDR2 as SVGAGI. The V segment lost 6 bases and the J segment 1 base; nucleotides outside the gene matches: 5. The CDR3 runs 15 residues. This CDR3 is CASSRGTGVNYGYTF. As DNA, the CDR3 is TGTGCCAGCAGCCGCGGGACAGGGGTTAACTATGGCTACACCTTC.